This TCR beta chain was profiled in a study of T-cell memory formation after mild COVID-19. Study-level points and caveats: Clones that contracted from day 15 to 85 had balanced CD4/CD8; later expanders were CD4+ biased.

Constant-segment primers were used for 5'RACE, and the resulting TCR alpha and TCR beta cDNA libraries carried sample barcodes and UMIs. TCRdb ran MiXCR on the 5' RACE reads and lists one entry per CDR3 protein. The table shows some 130,000 distinct CDR3 sequences, with about 25% occurring only once. Germline V gene sequence: CDR1 SQVTM, CDR2 ANQGSEA. The CDR3 extends over 13 amino acids. V lost 8 bases to trimming and J lost 1 base, with 13 bases between them. A few counts support this clonotype. Antigen unknown. This receptor was identified in an adult woman who had mild COVID-19 (a few samples of this study predate the infection). Cell type and time point are not known. This chain joins TRBV29-1 and TRBJ2-3; D possibly corresponds to TRBD1 (5 bases). Source material: PBMCs or a T cell subset sorted from them (not recorded which). For the CDR3, the DNA is TGCAGCACGTGGGGCGGCCGCACAGATACGCAGTATTTT. This gives the protein CSTWGGRTDTQYF.